Detailed here is one T cell receptor beta chain. This clonotype was observed many times. Its target antigen remains unknown. There are no base qualities to consult, and no much larger clone falls within one base. Library prep was done by 5' RACE. Instrument on record: NextSeq 500. Unique molecular identifiers were attached to individual cDNA molecules in the TCR library protocol so that sequencing error and PCR bias could be corrected. TCR alpha and beta chains were both sequenced, and the abundances of alpha and beta sequences in each sample were closely correlated with each other. The original pipeline was this. Decombinator V4 was used to perform V gene, J gene and CDR3 annotation of TCR sequences. TCRs were defined as expanded if a significant change between any two time points was detected under a Poisson model with p below 0.0001. TCR abundances were normalised to the total number of TCRs sequenced per sample and expressed as counts per million. TRAV1-2 paired with TRAJ12, TRAJ20 or TRAJ33 defined MAIT TCRs, while TRAV10 paired with TRAJ18 defined iNKT TCRs. A search of VDJdb, accessed on 1 November 2021, was run for TCRs annotated to CMV, EBV and SARS-CoV-2, with TCRs annotated for multiple antigens excluded. TCRdb trimmed public reads at Q25 via fastp, called clones via MiXCR and kept in-frame beta chains. A single entry per CDR3 protein holds the most common genes and DNA from its merged rows. The V and J calls, along with clone size, are taken from TCRdb and not from the paper's own processing. Within this sample are some 31,000 distinct CDR3 sequences, with roughly 5.9% of them counted one time only. The ten largest clones add up to roughly 5% of the sample.

This sample stems from a study of early T cells in non-severe SARS-CoV-2 infection (dated by TCRdb to about 2021). Broadly, across the study: TCR sequencing used bulk RNA from unsorted whole blood, so alpha and beta chains could not be paired. Overall study results and their limits: VDJdb matching was skewed toward anti-spike CD8 responses and likely underestimated virus-specific expansions by missing private and CD4 specificities.

The CDR3 contains 16 residues, cysteine and phenylalanine counted. Only the CDR3 part of the read is kept: 48 bases, read in frame from the first base. The germline V gene (reference sequence) sets CDR1 to LNHDA and CDR2 to SQIVND. Trimming costs V 5 bases and J 1 base, and their ends lie 12 bases apart. The study was a case-control design nested within a healthcare worker cohort in London, UK, with weekly nasopharyngeal swab PCR tests and blood sampling. Between 23 and 31 March 2020, the week of the UK lockdown, healthcare workers were enrolled and then followed up weekly for as long as 16 weeks. Sequencing was carried out using whole blood. The chain is encoded by TRBV19 joined to TRBJ2-6, with an unclear D gene assignment. This clonotype was sampled from an adult who was a healthcare worker with PCR-confirmed SARS-CoV-2 infection or an uninfected control (not recorded which). The CDR3 sequence is CASSSILGSGANVLTF. The bases read TGTGCCAGTAGTTCGATACTGGGGTCTGGGGCCAACGTCCTGACTTTC.